These 27 T cell receptor beta chains share one sample of origin, sequenced in a study of CD8+CD57+ T cells in acquired aplastic anemia. Patients sequenced had flow cytometry evidence of CD8+CD57+ cell expansion. Genomic DNA provided the template from which TCR beta VDJ and CDR3 profiles were obtained. TCRdb re-analysed the reads in MiXCR, keeping a single row per CDR3 protein. The sample holds 250,000 to 350,000 distinct CDR3 sequences, around three fifths seen once. What was sequenced was sorted CD4+, CD8+, or CD8+CD57+ T cells (not recorded which) from PBMCs. These receptors were obtained from a human donor with aplastic anemia.

V usage is TRBV7-9 and J usage is TRBJ2-7, with 8 bases aligning to TRBD1. Germline-derived CDR1 and CDR2 are SEHNR and FQNEAQ (reference sequence). The CDR3 length is 16 residues. The V gene end was trimmed by 4 bases and the J gene end by 2 bases; junction bases not matched to a gene: 10. The CDR3 protein is CASSSTLGQGPYEQYF. The CDR3 nucleotides are TGTGCCAGCAGCTCGACCCTCGGACAGGGCCCCTACGAGCAGTACTTC.

Worth noting for this clonotype: The CDR3 carries no conserved terminal phenylalanine or tryptophan, so it likely arises from a read error. The chain has TRBV20-1 and TRBJ1-2; D remains ambiguous. Trimming shortened V by 2 bases and J by 4 bases, and 11 bases separated the two germline ends. There are 13 residues in the CDR3. Germline-derived CDR1 and CDR2 are DFQATT and SNEGSKA (reference sequence). DNA of the CDR3: TGCAGTGCTAGAAATGAGGGTCCCTATGGCTACACCTCC. It codes for CSARNEGPYGYTS.

This chain uses TRBV4-1 with TRBJ1-4, with a possible D match to TRBD1 (6 bases). Trimming removed 3 bases from V and 3 bases from J, with 14 bases in between. Germline values: CDR1 MGHRA, CDR2 YSYEKL. This CDR3 is built from 16 residues. The CDR3 is CASSHGTGNANEKLFF. DNA of the CDR3: TGCGCCAGCAGCCATGGTACAGGGAATGCTAATGAAAAACTGTTTTTT.

This clonotype was recorded many times. The chain uses TRBV6-6 and TRBJ1-2; 9 bases match TRBD1. Germline values: CDR1 MNHNY, CDR2 SVGAGI (reference sequence). The CDR3 has 16 amino acids. V lost 0 bases to trimming and J lost 6 bases; unmatched junction nucleotides: 8. CDR3 sequence: CASSYSGQGPSHGYTF. The CDR3 DNA reads TGTGCCAGCAGTTACTCGGGACAGGGTCCCTCTCATGGCTACACCTTC.

This sequence joins TRBV7-2 and TRBJ2-7; 8 nucleotides align to TRBD2. CDR3 length: 13 residues. Per the germline V gene, CDR1 is SGHTA and CDR2 is FQGNSA. The V segment lost 1 base and the J segment 6 bases; nucleotides outside the gene matches: 2. The CDR3 reads CASSLVAGGEQYF. The CDR3 DNA follows: TGTGCCAGCAGCTTAGTGGCGGGGGGCGAGCAGTACTTC.

The genes are TRBV7-2 and TRBJ1-5, with 9 nucleotides matching TRBD1. Germline loops: CDR1 SGHTA, CDR2 FQGNSA. With 5 bases clipped from V and 6 bases from J, the junction kept 8 bases outside the gene matches. The length of the CDR3 is 15 residues. CDR3 coding DNA: TGTGCCAGCAGCCATGTGACAGGGGGTATTCAGCCCCAGCATTTT. Amino acids: CASSHVTGGIQPQHF.

In this sample, this clonotype turned up a few times. This CDR3 is CASSPLAGDSSGNTIYF. The CDR3 region has the DNA TGTGCCAGCTCACCACTGGCTGGGGACAGCTCTGGAAACACCATATATTTT. This chain connects TRBV18 to TRBJ1-3; 7 nucleotides agree with TRBD1. This CDR3 is built from 17 residues. V was clipped by 1 base and J by 0 bases; unmatched bases: 6. Germline CDR1 reads KGHSH; CDR2 reads LQKENI.

This chain joins TRBV10-3 and TRBJ1-6; a possible D gene is TRBD1 (5 bases). Trimming cost V 2 bases and J 7 bases, with 15 bases left between them. In germline, CDR1 is ENHRY, CDR2 SYGVKD. This CDR3 comprises 16 residues. This CDR3 is CAISEPGTDVNSPLHF. CDR3 nucleotide sequence: TGTGCCATCAGTGAGCCGGGGACTGATGTGAATTCACCCCTCCACTTT.

The chain has TRBV20-1 and TRBJ2-1; TRBD2 aligns across 11 bases. The J segment lost 6 bases and the V segment lost 4 bases, leaving 8 bases of the junction unmatched. Germline V CDR1 and CDR2: DFQATT, SNEGSKA (reference sequence). This CDR3 is built from 15 residues. CDR3 residues: CSATGRLAGPNEQFF. The CDR3, as DNA: TGCAGTGCTACGGGGAGACTAGCGGGGCCCAATGAGCAGTTCTTC.

This clonotype was detected many times. This chain links TRBV10-1 with TRBJ2-1, with TRBD1 as a possible D gene (6 bases). CDR1 is WNHNN, CDR2 SYGVQD, per germline (reference sequence). Between the trimmed V and J ends, which lost 1 base and 4 bases, there was a span of 11 bases. The CDR3 sequence is 15 residues long. In nucleotides, the CDR3 is TGCGCCAGCAGTGAGTTGGGGGCCGATTACAATGAGCAGTTCTTC. Translated, it gives CASSELGADYNEQFF.

The CDR3 nucleotides are TGTGCCAGCAGCTCCTACGCCACGAACACCGGGGAGCTGTTTTTT. Encoded protein: CASSSYATNTGELFF. The chain combines TRBV7-2 with TRBJ2-2; D remains unclear. V was cut by 4 bases and J by 0 bases, with 9 bases left in between. CDR3 length: 15 amino acids. The germline CDR1 and CDR2 sequences are SGHTA and FQGNSA.

This clonotype was found a few times. This chain links TRBV25-1 with TRBJ2-2; perhaps TRBD2 as D (7 bases). The length of the CDR3 is 15 residues. V gave up 5 bases and J gave up 0 bases, with 10 bases separating them. Looked up from germline, CDR1 is MGHDK and CDR2 is SYGVNS. The CDR3 sequence is CASSLGGPNTGELFF. The CDR3 region has the DNA TGTGCCAGCAGTCTGGGGGGGCCGAACACCGGGGAGCTGTTTTTT.

This clonotype was counted between two and nine times. This chain links TRBV5-5 with TRBJ2-7, with 8 bases lining up with TRBD1. In germline, CDR1 is SGHKS, CDR2 YYEKEE (reference sequence). The CDR3 covers 13 residues. The trim removed 6 bases at V and 5 bases at J, leaving 7 bases unmatched. CDR3: CASTRTGSDEQYF. The DNA for the CDR3 is TGTGCCAGCACCCGGACAGGGTCTGACGAGCAGTACTTC.

The rearrangement uses TRBV11-3 and TRBJ2-1; the match to TRBD2 covers 7 bases. The ends lost 4 bases at V and 6 bases at J; junction bases unmatched: 9. The germline gives CDR1 SGHNT, CDR2 YENEEA. The CDR3 covers 15 residues. The CDR3 DNA reads as TGTGCCAGCAGCTCGATCAAGCGGGACGTCAATGAGCAGTTCTTC. This codes for CASSSIKRDVNEQFF.

There are a few counts of this clonotype. The chain joins TRBV24-1 to TRBJ2-5, with 11 positions matching TRBD1. The V gene end was trimmed by 0 bases and the J gene end by 5 bases; junction bases not matched to a gene: 4. CDR1 is KGHDR and CDR2 is SFDVKD in the germline V gene. The CDR3 has 16 residues. CDR3 loop: CATSDLGQGARETQYF. CDR3 DNA sequence: TGTGCCACCAGTGATTTGGGACAGGGGGCACGGGAGACCCAGTACTTC.

This clonotype was recorded many times. The chain has TRBV28 and TRBJ1-2, with 8 bases lining up with TRBD1. V was pared by 1 base and J by 3 bases, with 4 bases of the junction left unmatched. CDR3 length equals 15 residues. The V gene's germline CDR1 is MDHEN and CDR2 SYDVKM. The CDR3, as DNA: TGTGCCAGCAGTTTATTGCCGACAGGGGACTATGGCTACACCTTC. This encodes CASSLLPTGDYGYTF.

This chain joins TRBV24-1 and TRBJ2-3; 9 bases align to TRBD1. Germline assignment: CDR1 KGHDR and CDR2 SFDVKD. The CDR3 has 16 residues. V shed 1 base, J shed 2 bases, and the junction held 3 bases outside the gene matches. This CDR3 is CATSDLQGAATDTQYF. CDR3 sequence (DNA): TGTGCCACCAGTGATTTACAGGGGGCTGCCACAGATACGCAGTATTTT.

The rearrangement joins TRBV6-5 to TRBJ1-2; the D gene is possibly TRBD1 (5 bases). CDR3 length: 15 amino acids. Per the germline V gene, CDR1 is MNHEY and CDR2 is SVGAGI. Trimming removed 2 bases from V and 4 bases from J, with 14 bases in between. CDR3 nucleotides: TGTGCCAGCAGTTACCGGGCCGGGGGACCCTATGGCTACACCTTC. Its translation is CASSYRAGGPYGYTF.

The rearrangement uses TRBV19 and TRBJ1-1, with 11 bases that match TRBD1. The CDR3 is made up of 14 amino acids. Germline assignment: CDR1 LNHDA and CDR2 SQIVND (reference sequence). V was pared by 3 bases and J by 5 bases, with 2 bases of the junction left unmatched. Here the CDR3 reads CASSMGTGGTEAFF. CDR3 DNA: TGTGCCAGTAGTATGGGGACAGGGGGAACTGAAGCTTTCTTT.

J is TRBJ1-2 and V is TRBV28; maybe TRBD1 (5 bases). Trimming removed 4 bases at V and 7 bases at J, with 22 bases between. The germline gives CDR1 MDHEN, CDR2 SYDVKM. This CDR3 comprises 16 residues. The CDR3 DNA is TGTGCCAGCAGTTCCCCTCGGGGGGGTCCAATTGTTGGCTACACCTTC. Translation: CASSSPRGGPIVGYTF.

This clonotype appeared a single time. The rearrangement joins TRBV7-3 to TRBJ2-5, with D perhaps TRBD2 (7 bases). The V end lost 1 base, the J end lost 8 bases, and 20 bases lay between the germline ends. This CDR3 has 16 amino acids. Germline V lookup: CDR1 SGHTA, CDR2 FQGTGA. CDR3 sequence reads: CASSLIVGGDQRTQYF. CDR3 DNA sequence: TGTGCCAGCAGCTTAATTGTAGGGGGGGACCAACGCACCCAGTACTTC.

This clonotype has a count of ten or more. The CDR3 sequence is CASSLTGSRTEAFF. CDR3 DNA: TGTGCCAGCAGCCTGACAGGGAGTCGCACTGAAGCTTTCTTT. V usage is TRBV5-8 and J usage is TRBJ1-1; 7 positions agree with TRBD1. Germline V lookup: CDR1 SGHTS, CDR2 YDEGEE. The J segment lost 4 bases and the V segment lost 4 bases, leaving 7 bases of the junction unmatched. This CDR3 has 14 residues.

V gene TRBV7-9 combines with J gene TRBJ1-1; tentative D call: TRBD1 (5 bases). This CDR3 region has 14 residues. V was clipped by 6 bases and J by 6 bases, with 17 bases between them. The germline CDR1 and CDR2 sequences are SEHNR and FQNEAQ (reference sequence). CDR3 in amino acids: CASSPGGYVSEAFF. CDR3 nucleotide sequence: TGTGCCAGCAGTCCCGGGGGTTATGTCTCTGAAGCTTTCTTT.

This clonotype was observed a few times. The J gene is TRBJ2-5, the V gene TRBV7-9; no clear D. The CDR3 runs to 15 residues. The germline V gene has CDR1 SEHNR and CDR2 FQNEAQ (reference sequence). V was cut by 5 bases and J by 0 bases, with 13 bases left in between. CDR3 nucleotides: TGTGCCAGCAGCCAGAGGACCACGTACCAAGAGACCCAGTACTTC. This encodes CASSQRTTYQETQYF.

To note about this clonotype: This CDR3 is missing its conserved last phenylalanine or tryptophan, likely due to a read error. The DNA is left out, because the CDR3 cannot be placed on it with certainty; the CDR3 is given as TCRdb lists it. The chain uses TRBV5-1 and TRBJ2-5; TRBD1 is the table's D call and was not checked against the DNA. Germline V gives CDR1 SGHRS, CDR2 YFSETQ. The CDR3 region is 10 residues in length, termini included. The CDR3 loop reads CASQGEPTNT.

This clonotype appeared many times. The chain employs TRBV10-3 and TRBJ2-3; 10 bases are shared with TRBD2. The V and J ends lost 0 bases and 1 base, in that order; junction bases with no gene match: 13. The germline V gene encodes CDR1 ENHRY and CDR2 SYGVKD. The length of the CDR3 is 20 residues. CDR3 DNA: TGTGCCATCAGTGAGTCGGTTAGCGGGGGGACCCAATCCCGCACAGATACGCAGTATTTT. Amino acid sequence: CAISESVSGGTQSRTDTQYF.

The V and J genes are TRBV11-1 and TRBJ1-6; possible D gene TRBD1, 5 bases. The CDR3 runs 17 residues. CDR1 is SGHAT, CDR2 FQDESV, per germline (reference sequence). Deletions cut 0 bases from V and 3 bases from J, with 12 bases between. The CDR3 sequence is CASSLAAGTGYNSPLHF. For the CDR3, the DNA is TGTGCCAGCAGCTTAGCGGCCGGGACGGGCTATAATTCACCCCTCCACTTT. The whole variable domain, filled in from reference TRBV11-1 and TRBJ1-6, reads EAEVAQSPRYKITEKSQAVAFWCDPISGHATLYWYRQILGQGPELLVQFQDESVVDDSQLPKDRFSAERLKGVDSTLKIQPAELGDSAMYLCASSLAAGTGYNSPLHFGNGTRLTVT.